The following is a T cell receptor (beta chain) sequence with its context. Its antigen is not yet known. Its ends do not fully match the called genes, so a read error is possible. This sample was included in a study of tumor and adjacent non-tumor tissue in lung cancer (dated by TCRdb to about 2018). Background for the entire study: By cancer type, the cohort comprised 12 to 13 adenocarcinoma patients, 2 squamous cell carcinoma patients and 1 small cell lung cancer patient. Ages among the roughly 15 patients ranged from about 30 to 76 years, there were 10 or so men and 5 women, and disease was at TNM stage I to III. The study compared bulk TCRbeta repertoires from lung tumor tissue and matched distant non-tumor lung tissue of about 16 lung cancer patients. A total of 95 million to 150 million productive TCRbeta reads were generated by sequencing, corresponding to an average of about 4.17 million reads per sample. TCRbeta CDR3 sequencing was performed on more than 25 paired specimens, with one tumor sample and one normal lung sample collected per patient.

RNA was isolated from bulk, unsorted tissue, and RNA quality was assessed with a NanoDrop ND-1000 and an Agilent 2100. The normal lung samples consisted of distant non-tumor tissue collected more than 3 cm from the tumor edge. Donors were newly diagnosed lung cancer patients admitted for thoracic surgery in China between August and November 2014, without prior chemotherapy. Anyone who had undergone radiotherapy or chemotherapy before, or who had another cancer at the same time, was left out of the study. Pieces of surgical tissue measuring about 1-2 cm3 were kept in RNAlater solution and held at -80 degrees C until needed. Overall study outcomes, separate from this receptor: The top 100 clones made up a significantly larger cumulative share of the repertoire in normal lung than in tumor tissue. Peripheral blood was not sequenced, so blood TCRbeta repertoires in these lung cancer patients were not examined. Tumor tissue showed significantly higher TCR diversity (inverse Simpson) than normal lung tissue, at about 400 vs 150 (P = 0.0075, Mann-Whitney U test). The methods do not name the sequencing platform or mention unique molecular identifiers. Significantly higher TCR diversity was found in younger patients, and higher tumor TCR diversity was associated with shorter overall and disease-free survival. With only around 15 patients in the cohort, the authors noted that larger samples and more detailed clinical data are needed.

The library was built by means of multiplex PCR. This sample was sequenced with an Illumina HiSeq 2500. TCRbeta libraries were constructed through three rounds of nested PCR with primers (Table S4) according to protocols modified from ARM-PCR. Before sequencing, PCR products in the 200-500 bp range were cut out of the gel and cleaned up using the QIAquick gel extraction kit. As for the authors' bioinformatics: Trimmomatic was used to clean the reads, FLASH was used to merge the reads into complete CDR3 sequences, and MiTCR was used to assign the reads to V(D)J germline segments. VDJtools was used to compute clonal diversity as the inverse Simpson's index. A read counted as productive if the sequence was in-frame and lacked a premature stop codon. The raw public data were reprocessed by TCRdb itself: fastp quality trimming at Q25, MiXCR clonotype calling, in-frame beta chains only. Every CDR3 protein is listed once, alongside the most common genes and DNA of its rows. Clone size and V and J calls follow TCRdb, not the original study. The sample profile shows under 45,000 distinct CDR3 sequences; over 55% of them were found once. In total, the top ten clones hold roughly 44% of the sample.

The TCR comes from a man in his forties or fifties with non-small cell lung cancer. The sample was distant non-tumor lung tissue.

The CDR3 protein: CASSLVDRADTQYF. The DNA is as follows: TGTGCCAGCAGCTTGGTCGACAGGGCTGATACGCAGTATTTT. Here the chain combines TRBV5-1 and TRBJ2-3; 7 nucleotides in the junction match TRBD1. The CDR3 runs 14 amino acids, cysteine and phenylalanine included. Of the read, only the CDR3 DNA is kept; its 42 bases are in frame from base 1. CDR1 and CDR2, looked up from the germline V gene, are SGHRS and YFSETQ.